This T cell receptor (beta chain) was identified during a study of PD-L1 blockade in urothelial cancer. Study as a whole: A median blood sample held roughly 150,000 T cells and about 78,000 unique TCRs.

As for time point: pretreatment peripheral blood. Patients were diagnosed with urothelial carcinoma, either locally advanced or metastatic. TCRdb keeps only in-frame clones here, not all; method: immunoSEQ multiplex PCR. This table has roughly 53,000 clones, around nine tenths appearing once. The CDR3 loop spans 16 amino acids. CDR1 and CDR2 from the germline V gene are SGHNT and YYREEE (reference sequence). The V gene end was trimmed by 1 base and the J gene end by 6 bases; junction bases not matched to a gene: 6. The chain joins TRBV5-4 to TRBJ2-2; 10 nucleotides line up with TRBD2. The specimen comprised PBMCs, sampled around atezolizumab (anti-PD-L1) treatment. The receptor was isolated from a woman aged 55 to 70 with urothelial cancer. Here the CDR3 DNA reads TGTGCCAGCAGCTTGCGGACTAGCGGACCCTCCGGGGAGCTGTTTTTT. Protein: CASSLRTSGPSGELFF. The full variable domain, completed using reference TRBV5-4 and TRBJ2-2, is ETGVTQSPTHLIKTRGQQVTLRCSSQSGHNTVSWYQQALGQGPQFIFQYYREEENGRGNFPPRFSGLQFPNYSSELNVNALELDDSALYLCASSLRTSGPSGELFFGEGSRLTVL.